The 18 T cell receptor beta chains below come from one sample, sequenced in a study of blood T cell repertoires in COVID-19. The assay was immunoSEQ multiplex PCR, and TCRdb's table has in-frame clones only and misses some. The data contain around 500,000 clones, approximately 86% of them seen just once; the ten biggest clones take up around 8%. The specimen was PBMCs or T cells enriched from blood (not recorded which). The receptors were sampled from a woman aged 60 to 75 who had recovered from COVID-19.

The chain links TRBV29-1 to TRBJ1-2; TRBD1 is a possible D gene (6 bases). CDR1 and CDR2 from the germline V gene are SQVTM and ANQGSEA. Trimming removed 3 bases from V and 1 base from J, with 18 bases in between. The CDR3 extends over 16 amino acids. CDR3 nucleotides: TGCAGCGTTGATTGGGCCAGGGGCAATTTTAACTATGGCTACACCTTC. Protein: CSVDWARGNFNYGYTF.

This clone was picked up one time. The chain joins TRBV10-3 to TRBJ1-2, with 9 nucleotides matching TRBD1. The ends lost 5 bases at V and 6 bases at J; junction bases unmatched: 10. Germline loops: CDR1 ENHRY, CDR2 SYGVKD. This CDR3 has 15 amino acids. Here the CDR3 DNA reads TGTGCCATCAGTTCAGGCTCGGGACAGGGAGATGGCTACACCTTC. Protein: CAISSGSGQGDGYTF.

This clone was found a few times. CDR3 in DNA: TGTGCCAGCAGCTCATATTTGGACAGGGAGAGGCCACCCCTCCACTTT. It yields the protein CASSSYLDRERPPLHF. The chain uses TRBV11-2 and TRBJ1-6; 8 positions agree with TRBD1. Germline values: CDR1 SGHAT, CDR2 FQNNGV. V was clipped by 4 bases and J by 11 bases; unmatched bases: 13. CDR3 length: 16 amino acids.

The J gene is TRBJ1-1, the V gene TRBV23-1; TRBD1 matches 7 bases. TRBV23-1 is annotated as an ORF whose role is uncertain. Germline trimming cut 6 bases from V and 0 bases from J; bases unmatched to any gene: 13. There are 17 residues in the CDR3. The CDR3 DNA sequence: TGCGCCAGCAGACTCCCCGGACAGGCAAAAATGAACACTGAAGCTTTCTTT. It is translated as CASRLPGQAKMNTEAFF.

This clone was detected a few times. CDR3 nucleotide sequence: TGTGCCACCAGCAGAGGGCAGGGCCCGAACTATGGCTACACCTTC. It is translated as CATSRGQGPNYGYTF. The chain combines TRBV15 with TRBJ1-2; D may be TRBD1 (5 bases). V was shortened by 1 base and J by 2 bases, with 11 bases between the two germline ends. From germline, CDR1 is LNHNV and CDR2 YYDKDF (reference sequence). The CDR3 loop spans 15 amino acids.

This chain joins TRBV6-4 and TRBJ1-2; D is perhaps TRBD1 (5 bases). Between the trimmed V and J ends, which lost 0 bases and 8 bases, there was a span of 10 bases. Germline loops: CDR1 MRHNA, CDR2 SNTAGT. The CDR3 is made up of 13 amino acids. CDR3 residues: CASSDSSGAGYTF. DNA for the CDR3: TGTGCCAGCAGTGACTCGAGTGGGGCCGGCTACACCTTC.

J is TRBJ2-7 and V is TRBV3-1 (or the pseudogene TRBV3-2); D gene unclear. Germline V gene lookup returns CDR1 LGHDT and CDR2 YNNKEL (reference sequence). The CDR3 extends over 12 amino acids. The V and J ends lost 6 bases and 3 bases respectively, with 9 bases between them. CDR3 DNA sequence: TGTGCCAGCAGACTGGTCTTCTACGAGCAGTACGTC. It encodes CASRLVFYEQYV.

The CDR3 is CASSPAGLAGGRRDTQYF. CDR3 sequence (DNA): TGTGCCAGCAGCCCGGCGGGACTAGCGGGGGGGAGGCGAGATACGCAGTATTTT. The chain is built from TRBV5-6 and TRBJ2-3; 16 bases are shared with TRBD2. CDR1 and CDR2 (germline): SGHDT, YYEEEE. This CDR3 is built from 18 residues. V gave up 4 bases and J gave up 5 bases; unmatched junction bases: 10.

This chain links TRBV5-1 with TRBJ2-1, with 13 bases lining up with TRBD2. CDR3 length equals 18 residues. V dropped 7 bases and J dropped 2; count of bases not matched to a gene: 12. Germline lookup yields CDR1 SGHRS and CDR2 YFSETQ. In DNA form, the CDR3 reads TGCGCCAGCGGCCGGACTAGCGGGGGACCGGCAACCTACAATGAGCAGTTCTTC. This sequence encodes CASGRTSGGPATYNEQFF.

The CDR3 DNA reads TGTGCCAGCAATAAAGAGACAGGGAGCTCCTACGAGCAGTACGTC. Its translation is CASNKETGSSYEQYV. The chain employs TRBV6-5 and TRBJ2-7, with 7 bases identical to TRBD1. The germline V gene encodes CDR1 MNHEY and CDR2 SVGAGI. V lost 7 bases, J lost 0 bases, and 9 bases stayed unmatched. The CDR3 length is 15 residues.

V and J are TRBV7-2 and TRBJ2-6; D is perhaps TRBD2 (7 bases). Deletions cut 2 bases from V and 3 bases from J, with 14 bases between. The CDR3 is 17 residues long. CDR1 is SGHTA and CDR2 is FQGNSA in the germline V gene. The DNA of the CDR3 is TGTGCCAGCAGCTTACTAGGGGGGGCAGATGGGGCCAACGTCCTGACTTTC. It codes for CASSLLGGADGANVLTF.

This clone was counted between two and nine times. The chain links TRBV11-2 to TRBJ1-1; D is undetermined. The V gene lost 1 base and the J gene lost 0 bases, with 9 bases spanning the gap. Germline V gives CDR1 SGHAT, CDR2 FQNNGV. The CDR3 covers 15 residues. In DNA, the CDR3 is TGTGCCAGCAGCTTAGGGTTACAGATGAACACTGAAGCTTTCTTT. Amino acids: CASSLGLQMNTEAFF.

V is TRBV11-3 and J is TRBJ2-1, with D possibly matching TRBD2 (6 bases). The V end was cut by 2 bases, the J end by 7 bases, with 21 bases between. This CDR3 spans 17 amino acids. Germline CDR1 and CDR2: SGHNT and YENEEA. CDR3 amino acids: CASSLLTPSWRGNEQFF. For the CDR3, the DNA is TGTGCCAGCAGCTTATTAACCCCATCATGGAGGGGTAATGAGCAGTTCTTC. The full variable domain, rest sourced from reference TRBV11-3 and TRBJ2-1, is EAGVVQSPRYKIIEKKQPVAFWCNPISGHNTLYWYLQNLGQGPELLIRYENEEAVDDSQLPKDRFSAERLKGVDSTLKIQPAELGDSAVYLCASSLLTPSWRGNEQFFGPGTRLTVL.

The genes are TRBV11-3 and TRBJ2-7; TRBD1 aligns across 8 bases. Per germline, CDR1 SGHNT and CDR2 YENEEA. The ends lost 3 bases at V and 5 bases at J; junction bases unmatched: 9. The CDR3 contains 15 residues. CDR3 in DNA: TGTGCCAGCAGCTTTTGGGCAGGGGGCCTCGACGAGCAGTACTTC. It codes for CASSFWAGGLDEQYF. The variable domain in full, with the rest retrieved from reference TRBV11-3 and TRBJ2-7, is EAGVVQSPRYKIIEKKQPVAFWCNPISGHNTLYWYLQNLGQGPELLIRYENEEAVDDSQLPKDRFSAERLKGVDSTLKIQPAELGDSAVYLCASSFWAGGLDEQYFGPGTRLTVT.

In its sample, this clone was seen once. The chain combines TRBV5-8 with TRBJ2-1; possible D gene TRBD2, 5 bases. Deletions cut 2 bases from V and 8 bases from J, with 11 bases between. The germline V gene has CDR1 SGHTS and CDR2 YDEGEE. The CDR3 has 13 residues. The CDR3 nucleotides read TGTGCCAGCAGCTTAGGAGGCGGGCATGAGCAGTTCTTC. Amino acid sequence: CASSLGGGHEQFF. The variable domain in full, completed from reference TRBV5-8 and TRBJ2-1, reads EAGVTQSPTHLIKTRGQQATLRCSPISGHTSVYWYQQALGLGLQFLLWYDEGEERNRGNFPPRFSGRQFPNYSSELNVNALELEDSALYLCASSLGGGHEQFFGPGTRLTVL.

The V gene is TRBV24-1, the J gene TRBJ1-2, with no clear D. CDR1 and CDR2 (germline): KGHDR, SFDVKD. This CDR3 spans 16 amino acids. Trimming removed 0 bases at V and 0 bases at J, with 10 bases between. Written as DNA, the CDR3 is TGTGCCACCAGTGATTTGCAGACGGGTACTAACTATGGCTACACCTTC. Translation gives CATSDLQTGTNYGYTF.

The V and J genes are TRBV9 and TRBJ1-5, with a possible D match to TRBD1 (6 bases). V was clipped by 2 bases and J by 3 bases, with 12 bases between them. The CDR3 loop spans 15 amino acids. The germline CDR1 and CDR2 sequences are SGDLS and YYNGEE. The CDR3 DNA follows: TGTGCCAGCAGCGTCATGGGGGCAGTCAATCAGCCCCAGCATTTT. Encoded protein: CASSVMGAVNQPQHF.

This clone was counted once. J is TRBJ2-3 and V is TRBV5-6; 9 nucleotides align to TRBD2. The V gene end was trimmed by 0 bases and the J gene end by 6 bases; junction bases not matched to a gene: 5. Germline CDR1 is SGHDT and CDR2 is YYEEEE. This CDR3 has 15 residues. The CDR3 sequence is CASSLERGVWDTQYF. CDR3 sequence (DNA): TGTGCCAGCAGCTTGGAGCGGGGGGTGTGGGATACGCAGTATTTT.